Shown below are 2 T cell receptor beta chains from a single sample sequenced in a study of cytomegalovirus exposure and HLA in healthy donors (dated by TCRdb to the late 2010s). The library relied on the immunoSEQ multiplex PCR assay. The multiplex PCR relied on a mix of 60 forward primers for TCR Vbeta segments and 13 reverse primers for TCR Jbeta segments. Not all clones reach the TCRdb copy of this immuneACCESS table, which keeps in-frame sequences only. Checked studies attribute under half of the gap to unresolved V genes and leave the rest unexplained. The sample data list about 200,000 clones, and approximately 80% of these were observed just once. Clones ranked in the top ten supply roughly 0.75% of the sample. Sequencing was carried out using PBMCs. Receptor source: a boy aged 2 to 10 in good health and CMV-seronegative.

Points on this clone: The sample carries other DNA sequences with the same CDR3. V gene TRBV5-6 combines with J gene TRBJ2-7; D is perhaps TRBD2 (5 bases). V was pared by 4 bases and J by 1 base, with 12 bases between. Germline V lookup: CDR1 SGHDT, CDR2 YYEEEE. There are 14 residues in the CDR3. The CDR3: CASSPVAGSYEQYF. The CDR3 DNA sequence: TGTGCCAGCAGCCCCGTGGCGGGTTCCTACGAGCAGTACTTC.

The gene calls are TRBV9 and TRBJ2-1; 8 bases fit TRBD2. Trimming at V came to 4 bases and at J to 0 bases, leaving 3 bases not matched to a gene. The V gene's germline CDR1 is SGDLS and CDR2 YYNGEE. CDR3 length: 15 amino acids. As DNA, the CDR3 is TGTGCCAGCAGCCTCGGGACTAGCTCCTACAATGAGCAGTTCTTC. Encoded protein: CASSLGTSSYNEQFF.